The sequence of this T cell receptor beta chain was determined in a study of blood T cell repertoires in COVID-19. This clone was seen once. The table came from immunoSEQ multiplex PCR; TCRdb's copy has only in-frame clones and leaves some out. The sample lists approximately 220,000 clones, roughly 86% occurring once. Cohorts were based on clinical histories the participants reported. The sequenced material came from PBMCs or T cells enriched from blood (not recorded which). The sequence was obtained from a woman aged 25 to 39 with acute COVID-19.

This CDR3 is CAWSEQNNQPQHF. CDR3 DNA: TGTGCCTGGAGTGAACAGAACAATCAGCCCCAGCATTTT. This sequence joins TRBV30 and TRBJ1-5; D call uncertain. V was trimmed by 1 base and J by 3 bases, leaving 7 bases between them. Germline CDR1 and CDR2: GTSNPN and SVGIG (reference sequence). CDR3 length: 13 residues.